This T cell receptor (beta chain) stems from a study of blood T cell repertoires in COVID-19. Study-level background: Collection of acute and convalescent COVID-19 samples took place in the United States, Italy and Spain. Nucleic acid was either cDNA or gDNA, and it came from T cells, B-cell-depleted T cells, or PBMCs.

Original handling: By means of reference gene primer amplification, nucleated cell counts were estimated. Produced via immunoSEQ multiplex PCR; TCRdb's table is partial and in-frame only. V and J calls and clone size come straight from that table; D and trimming were deduced from the DNA. The sample consists of about 140,000 clones, about 80% of them appearing once. The receptor's source is an older woman with acute or convalescent COVID-19. Source material: peripheral blood.

CDR3 sequence reads: CASSQDQAGGETQYF. The CDR3, as DNA: TGTGCCAGCAGCCAAGATCAGGCGGGGGGAGAGACCCAGTACTTC. The V and J genes are TRBV4-2 and TRBJ2-5; 8 nucleotides line up with TRBD2. The junction had 4 bases not matched to a gene; V was cut back by 0 bases and J by 4 bases. CDR1 and CDR2 from the germline V gene are LGHNA and YNFKEQ. CDR3 size: 15 residues.